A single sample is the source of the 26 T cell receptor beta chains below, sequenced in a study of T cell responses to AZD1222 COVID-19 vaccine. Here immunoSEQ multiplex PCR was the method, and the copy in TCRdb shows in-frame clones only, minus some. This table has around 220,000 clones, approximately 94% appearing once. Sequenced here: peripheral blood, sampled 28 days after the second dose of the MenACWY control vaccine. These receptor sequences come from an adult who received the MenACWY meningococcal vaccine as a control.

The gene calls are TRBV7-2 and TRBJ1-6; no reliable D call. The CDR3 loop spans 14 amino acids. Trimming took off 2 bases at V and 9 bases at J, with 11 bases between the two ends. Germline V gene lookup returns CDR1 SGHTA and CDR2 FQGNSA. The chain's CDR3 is CASSLLSPGSPLHF. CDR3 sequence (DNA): TGTGCCAGCAGCTTACTCTCTCCTGGTTCACCCCTCCACTTT.

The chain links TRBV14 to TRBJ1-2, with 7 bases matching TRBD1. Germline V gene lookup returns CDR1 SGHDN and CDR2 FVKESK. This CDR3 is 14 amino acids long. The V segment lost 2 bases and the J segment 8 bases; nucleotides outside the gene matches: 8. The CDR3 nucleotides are TGTGCCAGCAGCCAAAACAGGGGTGAGAGCGGCTACACCTTC. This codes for CASSQNRGESGYTF.

This chain's CDR3 is CASSMGLAGDLVYEQYF. The DNA of the CDR3 is TGTGCCAGCAGTATGGGACTAGCGGGAGACTTGGTTTACGAGCAGTACTTC. The chain couples TRBV4-2 to TRBJ2-7, with 14 positions matching TRBD2. V dropped 6 bases and J dropped 4; count of bases not matched to a gene: 11. This CDR3 comprises 17 residues. Germline CDR1 reads LGHNA; CDR2 reads YNFKEQ.

The DNA of the CDR3 is TGCGCCAGCAGCGCCCAGACTAGCCACGGCGGGGAGCTGTTTTTT. Amino acid sequence: CASSAQTSHGGELFF. The chain joins TRBV5-1 to TRBJ2-2; 7 nucleotides match TRBD2. Looked up from germline, CDR1 is SGHRS and CDR2 is YFSETQ. With V trimmed by 4 bases and J by 7 bases, 10 bases remained unmatched. The CDR3 is 15 amino acids.

The CDR3 reads CASSQNNEQFF. The CDR3, as DNA: TGTGCCAGCAGTCAAAACAATGAGCAGTTCTTC. The chain uses TRBV12-3 or TRBV12-4 and TRBJ2-1; D remains ambiguous. V was cut by 5 bases and J by 5 bases, with 4 bases left in between. CDR3 length equals 11 residues.

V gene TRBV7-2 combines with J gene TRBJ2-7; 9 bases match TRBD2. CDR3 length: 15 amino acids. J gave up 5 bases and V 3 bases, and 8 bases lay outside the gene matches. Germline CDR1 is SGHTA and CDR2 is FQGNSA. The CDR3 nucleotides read TGTGCCAGCAGCTTGATGGGGGCGGGAGGGCACGAGCAGTACTTC. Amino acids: CASSLMGAGGHEQYF.

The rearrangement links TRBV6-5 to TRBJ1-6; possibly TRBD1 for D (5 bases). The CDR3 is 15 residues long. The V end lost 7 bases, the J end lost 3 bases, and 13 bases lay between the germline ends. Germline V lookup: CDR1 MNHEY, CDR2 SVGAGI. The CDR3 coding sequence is TGTGCCAGCATGAGCGGGGGAAACTATAATTCACCCCTCCACTTT. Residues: CASMSGGNYNSPLHF.

The CDR3 DNA reads TGTGCCAGCAGTTTAACCCGGGGGGCACACAATGAGCAGTTCTTC. Translating gives CASSLTRGAHNEQFF. This chain links TRBV27 with TRBJ2-1; perhaps TRBD2 as D (7 bases). This CDR3 region has 15 residues. V lost 2 bases to trimming and J lost 5 bases, with 13 bases between them. Germline values: CDR1 MNHEY, CDR2 SMNVEV (reference sequence).

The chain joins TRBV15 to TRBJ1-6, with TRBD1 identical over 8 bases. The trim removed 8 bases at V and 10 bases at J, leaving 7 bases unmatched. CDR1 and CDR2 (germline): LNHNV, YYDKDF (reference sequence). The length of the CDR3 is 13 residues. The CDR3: CATGDRLQSPLHF. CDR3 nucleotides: TGTGCCACCGGGGACAGGTTACAATCACCCCTCCACTTT.

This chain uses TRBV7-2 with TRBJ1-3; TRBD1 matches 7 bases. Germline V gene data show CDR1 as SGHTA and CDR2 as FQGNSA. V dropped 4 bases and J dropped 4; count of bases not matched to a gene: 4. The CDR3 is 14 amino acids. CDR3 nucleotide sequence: TGTGCCAGCAGCTCCGACAGGGACGGAAACACCATATATTTT. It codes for CASSSDRDGNTIYF.

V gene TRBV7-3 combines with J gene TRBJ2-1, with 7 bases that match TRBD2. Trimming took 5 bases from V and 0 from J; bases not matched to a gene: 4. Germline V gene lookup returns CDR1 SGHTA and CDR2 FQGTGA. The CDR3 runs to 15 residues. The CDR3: CASSPGGSSYNEQFF. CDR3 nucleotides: TGTGCCAGCAGCCCCGGGGGGTCCTCCTACAATGAGCAGTTCTTC.

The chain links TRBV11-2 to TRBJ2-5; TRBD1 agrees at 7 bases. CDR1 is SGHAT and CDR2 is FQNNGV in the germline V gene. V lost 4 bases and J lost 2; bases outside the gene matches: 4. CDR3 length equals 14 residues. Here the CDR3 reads CASSSNRGQETQYF. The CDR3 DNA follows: TGTGCCAGCAGCTCCAACAGGGGTCAAGAGACCCAGTACTTC.

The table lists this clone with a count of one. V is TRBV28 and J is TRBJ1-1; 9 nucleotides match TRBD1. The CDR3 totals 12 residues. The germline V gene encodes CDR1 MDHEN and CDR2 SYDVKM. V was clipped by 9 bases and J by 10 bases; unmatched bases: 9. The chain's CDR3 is CASVTGGFLAFF. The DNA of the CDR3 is TGTGCCAGTGTGACAGGGGGTTTCCTAGCTTTCTTT. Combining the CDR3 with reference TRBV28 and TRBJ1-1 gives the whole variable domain DVKVTQSSRYLVKRTGEKVFLECVQDMDHENMFWYRQDPGLGLRLIYFSYDVKMKEKGDIPEGYSVSREKKERFSLILESASTNQTSMYLCASVTGGFLAFFGQGTRLTVV.

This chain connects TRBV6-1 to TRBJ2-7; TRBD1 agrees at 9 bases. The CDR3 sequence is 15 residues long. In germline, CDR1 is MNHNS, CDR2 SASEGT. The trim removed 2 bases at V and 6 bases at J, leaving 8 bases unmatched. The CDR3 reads CASSEPGQGIAEQYF. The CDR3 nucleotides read TGTGCCAGCAGTGAACCCGGACAGGGGATTGCCGAGCAGTACTTC.

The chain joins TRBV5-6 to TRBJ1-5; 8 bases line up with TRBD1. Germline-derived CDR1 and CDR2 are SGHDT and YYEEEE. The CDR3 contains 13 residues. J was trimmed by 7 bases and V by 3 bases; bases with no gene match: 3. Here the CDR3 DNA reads TGTGCCAGCAGCTGGGGACAGGTGCAGCCCCAGCATTTT. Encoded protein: CASSWGQVQPQHF.

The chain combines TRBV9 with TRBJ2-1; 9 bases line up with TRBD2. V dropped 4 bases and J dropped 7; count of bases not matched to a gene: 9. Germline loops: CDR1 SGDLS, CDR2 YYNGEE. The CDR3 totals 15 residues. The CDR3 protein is CASSQVAGAGNEQFF. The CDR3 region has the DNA TGTGCCAGCAGCCAGGTAGCGGGAGCGGGGAATGAGCAGTTCTTC.

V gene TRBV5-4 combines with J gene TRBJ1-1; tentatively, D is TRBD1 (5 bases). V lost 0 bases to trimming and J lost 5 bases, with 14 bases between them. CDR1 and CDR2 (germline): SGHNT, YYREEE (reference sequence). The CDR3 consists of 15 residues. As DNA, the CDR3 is TGTGCCAGCAGCTTGGCACTAGACGGGGCAACTGAAGCTTTCTTT. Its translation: CASSLALDGATEAFF. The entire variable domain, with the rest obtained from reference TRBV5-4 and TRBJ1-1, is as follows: ETGVTQSPTHLIKTRGQQVTLRCSSQSGHNTVSWYQQALGQGPQFIFQYYREEENGRGNFPPRFSGLQFPNYSSELNVNALELDDSALYLCASSLALDGATEAFFGQGTRLTVV.

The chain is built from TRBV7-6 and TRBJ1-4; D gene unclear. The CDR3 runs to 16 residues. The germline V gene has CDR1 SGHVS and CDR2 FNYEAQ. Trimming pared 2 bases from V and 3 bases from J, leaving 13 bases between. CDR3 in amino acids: CASSLNLGQANEKLFF. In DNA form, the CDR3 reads TGTGCCAGCAGCTTAAACCTTGGGCAGGCTAATGAAAAACTGTTTTTT.

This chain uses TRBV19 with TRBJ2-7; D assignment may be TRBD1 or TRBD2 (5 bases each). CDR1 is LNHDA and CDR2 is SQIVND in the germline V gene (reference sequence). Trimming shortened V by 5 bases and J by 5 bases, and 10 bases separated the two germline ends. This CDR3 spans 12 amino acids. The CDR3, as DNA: TGTGCCAGTAGTGGGGGTCTCGACGAGCAGTACTTC. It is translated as CASSGGLDEQYF.

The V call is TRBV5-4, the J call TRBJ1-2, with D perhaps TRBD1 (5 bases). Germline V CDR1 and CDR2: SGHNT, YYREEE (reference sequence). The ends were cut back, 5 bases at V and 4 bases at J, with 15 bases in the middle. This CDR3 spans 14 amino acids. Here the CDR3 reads CASRPEGLSYGYTF. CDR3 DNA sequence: TGTGCCAGCAGACCCGAGGGGCTTAGCTATGGCTACACCTTC.

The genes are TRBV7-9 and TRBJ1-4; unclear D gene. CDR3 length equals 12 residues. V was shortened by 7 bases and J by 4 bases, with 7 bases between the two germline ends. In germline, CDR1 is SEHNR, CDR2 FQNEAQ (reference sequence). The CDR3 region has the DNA TGTGCCAGCACAGGAGTTAATGAAAAACTGTTTTTT. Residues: CASTGVNEKLFF.

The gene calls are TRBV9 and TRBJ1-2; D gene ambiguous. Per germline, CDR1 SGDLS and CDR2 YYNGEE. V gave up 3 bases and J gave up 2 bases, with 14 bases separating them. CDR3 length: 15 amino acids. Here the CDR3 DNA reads TGTGCCAGCAGCGCCGACCGCCAAACAAACTATGGCTACACCTTC. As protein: CASSADRQTNYGYTF.

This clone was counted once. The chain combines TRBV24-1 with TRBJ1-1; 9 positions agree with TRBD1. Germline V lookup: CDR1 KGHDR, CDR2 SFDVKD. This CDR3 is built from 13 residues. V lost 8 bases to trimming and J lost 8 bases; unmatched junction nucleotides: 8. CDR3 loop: CATTARDRAEAFF. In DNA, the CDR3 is TGTGCCACCACCGCACGGGACAGGGCGGAAGCTTTCTTT.

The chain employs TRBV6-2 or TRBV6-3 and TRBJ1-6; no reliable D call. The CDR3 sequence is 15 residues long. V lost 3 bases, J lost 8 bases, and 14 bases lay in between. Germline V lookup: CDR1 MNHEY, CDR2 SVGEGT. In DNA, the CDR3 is TGTGCCAGCAGTTATAGGGCAGATCGGGATTCACCCCTCCACTTT. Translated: CASSYRADRDSPLHF.

CDR3 coding DNA: TGTGCCTGGAGTCCCGAACTAGCGGGAGGAGACGATGAGCAGTTCTTC. Its translation: CAWSPELAGGDDEQFF. The chain is built from TRBV30 and TRBJ2-1; 12 nucleotides match TRBD2. Trimming at V came to 2 bases and at J to 8 bases, leaving 10 bases not matched to a gene. CDR1 and CDR2 from the germline V gene are GTSNPN and SVGIG (reference sequence). The CDR3 totals 16 residues.

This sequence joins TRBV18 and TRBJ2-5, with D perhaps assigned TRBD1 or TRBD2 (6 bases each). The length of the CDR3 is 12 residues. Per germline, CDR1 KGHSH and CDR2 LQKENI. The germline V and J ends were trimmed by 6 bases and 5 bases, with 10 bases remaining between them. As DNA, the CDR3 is TGTGCCAGCTCCGGGGGCTACGAGACCCAGTACTTC. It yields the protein CASSGGYETQYF.